Listed here are 23 T cell receptor beta chains from one sample, sequenced in a study of cytomegalovirus exposure and HLA in healthy donors. TCRdb keeps only in-frame clones here, not all; method: immunoSEQ multiplex PCR. The sample lists roughly 240,000 clones, approximately 90% occurring once. Sequences were obtained from PBMCs. These receptors came from a man aged 18 to 30 in good health and CMV-seronegative.

The chain carries TRBV9 and TRBJ2-1; D unresolved. Trimming took 0 bases from V and 7 from J, leaving 14 bases between them. Germline values: CDR1 SGDLS, CDR2 YYNGEE. The CDR3 length is 15 residues. This CDR3 reads CASSVAGSPTNEQFF. In DNA, the CDR3 is TGTGCCAGCAGCGTAGCAGGTTCCCCCACAAATGAGCAGTTCTTC.

CDR3 loop: CAWSMSDTQYF. The DNA of the CDR3 is TGTGCCTGGAGTATGAGTGATACGCAGTATTTT. V is TRBV30 and J is TRBJ2-3; D not certain. Germline CDR1 and CDR2: GTSNPN and SVGIG (reference sequence). The CDR3 spans 11 residues. Trimming stripped 2 bases from V and 6 bases from J, with 6 bases between.

The chain has TRBV6-6 and TRBJ2-1, with TRBD2 identical over 9 bases. This CDR3 is 15 amino acids long. The J segment lost 8 bases and the V segment lost 4 bases, leaving 9 bases of the junction unmatched. Germline V CDR1 and CDR2: MNHNY, SVGAGI (reference sequence). CDR3 amino acids: CASSSLAGFADEQFF. The CDR3 bases are TGTGCCAGCAGTTCACTAGCGGGTTTTGCCGATGAGCAGTTCTTC.

V gene TRBV18 combines with J gene TRBJ2-3; TRBD1 might be the D (5 bases). This CDR3 spans 13 amino acids. Germline V gives CDR1 KGHSH, CDR2 LQKENI. V was trimmed by 1 base and J by 5 bases, leaving 7 bases between them. The CDR3 nucleotides are TGTGCCAGCTCACCACGGGGCGGAGATACGCAGTATTTT. As protein: CASSPRGGDTQYF.

J is TRBJ2-3 and V is TRBV28; tentatively, D is TRBD1 (5 bases). The germline V gene has CDR1 MDHEN and CDR2 SYDVKM. The CDR3 sequence is 16 residues long. Trimming removed 4 bases from V and 0 bases from J, with 14 bases in between. The CDR3 DNA sequence: TGTGCCAGCAGTTCTGGGGCTGCATCTAGCACAGATACGCAGTATTTT. Protein sequence: CASSSGAASSTDTQYF. Full variable domain (remainder filled in from reference TRBV28 and TRBJ2-3): DVKVTQSSRYLVKRTGEKVFLECVQDMDHENMFWYRQDPGLGLRLIYFSYDVKMKEKGDIPEGYSVSREKKERFSLILESASTNQTSMYLCASSSGAASSTDTQYFGPGTRLTVL.

The V gene is TRBV30, the J gene TRBJ2-1, with TRBD1 matching over 7 bases. CDR1 is GTSNPN, CDR2 SVGIG, per germline (reference sequence). The CDR3 runs to 13 residues. V dropped 1 base and J dropped 8; count of bases not matched to a gene: 5. CDR3: CAWSGQGFDEQFF. The DNA for the CDR3 is TGTGCCTGGAGTGGACAGGGTTTCGATGAGCAGTTCTTC. Supplemented by reference TRBV30 and TRBJ2-1, the full variable domain reads SQTIHQWPATLVQPVGSPLSLECTVEGTSNPNLYWYRQAAGRGLQLLFYSVGIGQISSEVPQNLSASRPQDRQFILSSKKLLLSDSGFYLCAWSGQGFDEQFFGPGTRLTVL.

The V call is TRBV28, the J call TRBJ1-1, with a possible D match to TRBD1 (6 bases). V lost 1 base, J lost 7 bases, and 16 bases lay in between. The germline CDR1 and CDR2 sequences are MDHEN and SYDVKM. CDR3 length equals 15 residues. CDR3 protein: CASSLLRKGENEAFF. In DNA, the CDR3 is TGTGCCAGCAGTTTATTGCGTAAGGGGGAGAATGAAGCTTTCTTT.

CDR3 DNA: TGCAGCGTTGATGGACAGACGAACACTGAAGCTTTCTTT. Its protein is CSVDGQTNTEAFF. The chain links TRBV29-1 to TRBJ1-1; D is perhaps TRBD1 (6 bases). This CDR3 region has 13 residues. V gave up 3 bases and J gave up 1 base, with 9 bases separating them. Germline lookup yields CDR1 SQVTM and CDR2 ANQGSEA.

CDR3 sequence: CASSQGRVADTQYF. The CDR3 DNA follows: TGCGCCAGCAGCCAAGGGCGGGTCGCAGATACGCAGTATTTT. The gene calls are TRBV4-3 and TRBJ2-3, with a tentative D call TRBD2 (5 bases). V gave up 1 base and J gave up 4 bases, with 9 bases separating them. The germline V gene has CDR1 LGHNA and CDR2 YSLEER. The length of the CDR3 is 14 residues.

The rearrangement links TRBV5-4 to TRBJ2-5; 7 nucleotides align to TRBD1. The ends lost 3 bases at V and 0 bases at J; junction bases unmatched: 2. Germline CDR1 is SGHNT and CDR2 is YYREEE (reference sequence). The CDR3 is 14 amino acids. The CDR3 DNA follows: TGTGCCAGCAGCTCGACAGGGTACCAAGAGACCCAGTACTTC. Residues: CASSSTGYQETQYF.

As regards this clone: Other DNA sequences in this specimen translate into the identical CDR3. The chain combines TRBV28 with TRBJ2-7, with unresolved D. Germline values: CDR1 MDHEN, CDR2 SYDVKM. The V end lost 6 bases, the J end lost 4 bases, and 4 bases lay between the germline ends. The CDR3 has 10 amino acids. Here the CDR3 DNA reads TGTGCCAGCAGCCGGTACGAGCAGTACTTC. It specifies CASSRYEQYF. Full variable domain (rest looked up from reference TRBV28 and TRBJ2-7): DVKVTQSSRYLVKRTGEKVFLECVQDMDHENMFWYRQDPGLGLRLIYFSYDVKMKEKGDIPEGYSVSREKKERFSLILESASTNQTSMYLCASSRYEQYFGPGTRLTVT.

The gene calls are TRBV28 and TRBJ2-4; 8 positions match TRBD1. Germline V gives CDR1 MDHEN, CDR2 SYDVKM. With V trimmed by 3 bases and J by 0 bases, 4 bases remained unmatched. This CDR3 is 16 amino acids long. The CDR3 region is CASSFLTGGAKNIQYF. The CDR3 nucleotides read TGTGCCAGCAGTTTTCTTACAGGGGGAGCCAAAAACATTCAGTACTTC.

The chain uses TRBV19 and TRBJ1-5, with TRBD1 matching 8 bases. The CDR3 has 15 amino acids. Germline loops: CDR1 LNHDA, CDR2 SQIVND (reference sequence). Germline trimming cut 9 bases from V and 4 bases from J; bases unmatched to any gene: 11. CDR3 region: CASETFGTGNQPQHF. The CDR3 DNA reads as TGTGCCAGCGAGACCTTCGGGACAGGTAATCAGCCCCAGCATTTT.

This clone was counted once. The gene calls are TRBV9 and TRBJ2-2, with 9 nucleotides matching TRBD2. The V gene's germline CDR1 is SGDLS and CDR2 YYNGEE. Trimming at V came to 5 bases and at J to 3 bases, leaving 17 bases not matched to a gene. The CDR3 is made up of 19 amino acids. The CDR3 nucleotides are TGTGCCAGCAGTACGGGACTAGCAATGCTGGGGAAAGACACCGGGGAGCTGTTTTTT. Amino acid sequence: CASSTGLAMLGKDTGELFF.

The V call is TRBV6-5, the J call TRBJ1-1; TRBD1 agrees at 7 bases. V lost 11 bases and J lost 10; bases outside the gene matches: 16. This CDR3 has 13 amino acids. Per the germline V gene, CDR1 is MNHEY and CDR2 is SVGAGI. For the CDR3, the DNA is TGTGCCGCCGAACAAGGGGGCCCTGGCGGAGCTTTCTTT. Translating gives CAAEQGGPGGAFF.

The chain recombines TRBV28 with TRBJ2-7; 10 bases align to TRBD2. There are 14 residues in the CDR3. Germline CDR1 is MDHEN and CDR2 is SYDVKM. Trimming at V came to 5 bases and at J to 2 bases, leaving 3 bases not matched to a gene. The CDR3 loop reads CASSGLAATYEQYF. CDR3 nucleotide sequence: TGTGCCAGCAGTGGACTAGCGGCAACCTACGAGCAGTACTTC.

This clone appeared a single time. This chain links TRBV18 with TRBJ2-1, with TRBD1 matching 7 bases. V shed 6 bases, J shed 4 bases, and the junction held 12 bases outside the gene matches. Germline V gene sequence: CDR1 KGHSH, CDR2 LQKENI. The CDR3 spans 16 residues. The CDR3 region is CASSTARTGLYNEQFF. CDR3 nucleotides: TGTGCCAGCTCCACGGCCAGGACAGGCCTTTACAATGAGCAGTTCTTC.

The chain carries TRBV5-4 and TRBJ1-1; TRBD1 matches at 9 bases. Germline-derived CDR1 and CDR2 are SGHNT and YYREEE (reference sequence). The CDR3 sequence is 13 residues long. V lost 2 bases to trimming and J lost 6 bases; unmatched junction nucleotides: 2. CDR3 sequence: CASSLTGGSEAFF. As DNA, the CDR3 is TGTGCCAGCAGCTTAACAGGGGGCTCTGAAGCTTTCTTT. Together with reference TRBV5-4 and TRBJ1-1, the CDR3 gives the full variable domain: ETGVTQSPTHLIKTRGQQVTLRCSSQSGHNTVSWYQQALGQGPQFIFQYYREEENGRGNFPPRFSGLQFPNYSSELNVNALELDDSALYLCASSLTGGSEAFFGQGTRLTVV.

The chain has TRBV2 and TRBJ1-1; D call uncertain. V lost 2 bases and J 4 bases, leaving 11 bases between the germline ends. Germline CDR1 is SNHLY and CDR2 is FYNNEI. This CDR3 is 14 amino acids long. In DNA, the CDR3 is TGTGCCAGCAGTGAAATTCCACAGAGCACTGAAGCTTTCTTT. This encodes CASSEIPQSTEAFF.

This chain links TRBV7-8 with TRBJ1-1; the D is unclear. Germline V gene sequence: CDR1 SGHVS, CDR2 FQNEAQ. This CDR3 region has 14 residues. V lost 0 bases to trimming and J lost 2 bases, with 7 bases between them. Here the CDR3 reads CASSLASYNTEAFF. DNA for the CDR3: TGTGCCAGCAGCTTAGCGTCCTATAACACTGAAGCTTTCTTT.

The V gene is TRBV6-5, the J gene TRBJ1-4; 8 nucleotides align to TRBD1. V was pared by 2 bases and J by 7 bases, with 9 bases of the junction left unmatched. The germline CDR1 and CDR2 sequences are MNHEY and SVGAGI. This CDR3 has 16 amino acids. The CDR3 DNA follows: TGTGCCAGCAGTTACACCAACAGGGGGACGGCTGAAAAACTGTTTTTT. Protein: CASSYTNRGTAEKLFF.

This rearrangement joins TRBV28 to TRBJ1-1; D unclear. V shed 10 bases and J shed 5 bases, with 11 bases lying between them. This CDR3 has 11 residues. CDR1 MDHEN and CDR2 SYDVKM come from the germline V gene. The CDR3 protein is CATGSGTEAFF. The CDR3 DNA reads as TGTGCCACGGGGAGTGGTACTGAAGCTTTCTTT.

This chain uses TRBV5-4 with TRBJ2-5, with 9 positions matching TRBD2. In germline, CDR1 is SGHNT, CDR2 YYREEE (reference sequence). The CDR3 has 13 amino acids. V shed 6 bases and J 2 bases; nucleotides not matched to a gene: 2. The CDR3 is CASTAGGQETQYF. For the CDR3, the DNA is TGTGCCAGCACCGCGGGGGGGCAAGAGACCCAGTACTTC.